This T cell receptor beta chain derives from a study of blood T cells in healthy people across ages. Study-level findings and limits: Aged donors had fewer naive CD4+ cells and lower diversity than long-lived donors.

Each sample gave at least 6.5 million isolated PBMCs. Trimming removed 0 bases from V and 5 bases from J, with 13 bases in between. The germline V gene encodes CDR1 LNHNV and CDR2 YYDKDF (reference sequence). This CDR3 contains 15 residues. As regards this clonotype: Its antigen is not identified.

Alongside a J-beta primer mix, a sample-barcoded 5' primer served in a second PCR lasting roughly 6 to 11 cycles. In TCRdb, the 5' RACE reads were re-called with MiXCR into one record per CDR3 protein. This sample carries 1.5 million to 2 million distinct CDR3 sequences, about 49% of them seen once, and the ten largest clones take approximately 2.1%. This TCR was sampled from a woman aged 35 to 49 in good health. Sequenced material: blood. This chain joins TRBV15 and TRBJ1-1; possibly TRBD1 for D (5 bases). Here the CDR3 DNA reads TGTGCCACCAGCAGAGATCGTGGGGCTGGGACTGAAGCTTTCTTT. Translation: CATSRDRGAGTEAFF.